This TCR beta chain stems from a study of blood T cell repertoires in COVID-19. Study-wide context: PBMCs, B-cell-depleted T cells, or T cells provided the cDNA or gDNA that made up the material.

Recruited during active infection, patients (from Seattle) were subsequently followed longitudinally. Original handling: Scientists estimated how many nucleated cells there were by amplifying reference gene primers. Sequenced by immunoSEQ multiplex PCR; TCRdb stores in-frame clones only, minus some. D and trimming come from the DNA, and the V and J calls and clone size come from that table. The sample holds 400,000 to 450,000 clones, around nine tenths seen once. Germline V gene data show CDR1 as SGHRS and CDR2 as YFSETQ. This CDR3 has 14 residues. Trimming left V 5 bases short and J 5 bases short, with 16 bases between.

Source material: peripheral blood. The receptor was derived from a woman between 35 and 50 years old with COVID-19, enrolled during active disease. The chain has TRBV5-1 and TRBJ2-5; tentatively, D is TRBD1 (7 bases). The CDR3 DNA reads TGCGCCAGCAGTATAACGGCAGGGGGGGAGACCCAGTACTTC. It specifies CASSITAGGETQYF.